This T cell receptor beta chain was sequenced in a study of regulatory T cells in long-lasting Graves disease. Building the TCR beta libraries relied on iRepertoire HTBI primers, and CDR3 regions underwent Arm-PCR. TCRdb processed the multiplex PCR reads anew with MiXCR; each CDR3 protein has one entry. The data hold about 210,000 distinct CDR3 sequences, with approximately 18% observed a single time. This sample's time point: newly diagnosed GD, antithyroid drugs for less than 3 months. Preparation of the TCR library used RNA extracted from PBMCs. The sample holds many counts of this clonotype. Germline CDR1 is LGHDT and CDR2 is YNNKEL (reference sequence). This CDR3 contains 14 residues. Trimming cost V 5 bases and J 3 bases; bases outside gene matches: 2. These data were likewise used in another study, on T cells in Graves' hyperthyroidism and ophthalmopathy.

V and J are TRBV3-1 and TRBJ2-3; 10 nucleotides agree with TRBD2. The clonotype originates from a woman between 25 and 40 years old with Graves disease. This material consisted of peripheral blood mononuclear cells (PBMCs), taken at new diagnosis, from a patient treated with antithyroid drugs. CDR3 region: CASSWGLATDTQYF. DNA of the CDR3: TGTGCCAGCAGCTGGGGACTAGCGACAGATACGCAGTATTTT.